This T cell receptor beta chain came from a study of breast tumors, draining lymph nodes, adjacent tissues. Study-wide findings and caveats: Tumor T cell lymph node origin was a supported hypothesis, not proven. Compared with lymph nodes, tumors were less diverse; compared with nontumor tissue, more. Most tumor T cells seemingly derive from lymph node, then expand in tumor.

Regarding this clonotype: Its antigen remains unidentified. A much larger clone is a single base away; this may be a read error.

The CDR3 is 13 amino acids. Germline V gene data show CDR1 as SGHDT and CDR2 as YYEEEE. From the multiplex PCR reads, TCRdb called clonotypes with MiXCR, one entry per CDR3 protein. The table lists 200,000 to 300,000 distinct CDR3 sequences, roughly 30% of them singletons. Axillary draining lymph nodes of breast cancer patients supplied the node samples. The sample comprised axillary lymph node tissue. This sequence originates from a female donor with breast cancer. Some clones in this sample may be carry-over from other donors' samples. This chain connects TRBV5-6 to TRBJ1-2; perhaps TRBD1 as D (5 bases). CDR3 amino acids: CANSSTAVYGYTF. In DNA form, the CDR3 reads TGTGCCAACAGCTCGACAGCAGTCTATGGCTACACCTTC.